The 27 T cell receptor beta chains below come from one sample, sequenced in a study of cytomegalovirus exposure and HLA in healthy donors (dated by TCRdb to the late 2010s). Receptor amplification or capture employed the immunoSEQ multiplex PCR assay. For the multiplex PCR, a mixture combining 60 forward primers for TCR Vbeta segments and 13 reverse primers for TCR Jbeta segments was used. TCRdb carries this immuneACCESS record with in-frame sequences only. Its versions omit some clonotypes, under half of them owing to an unresolved V gene in the studies checked, with the rest unexplained. Here the sample has 200,000 to 250,000 clones; more than 60% occur a single time. The top ten clonotypes cover roughly 16% of the sample. Sample: PBMCs. All receptors derive from a middle-aged man in good health and CMV-seronegative.

This clone was counted a single time. The chain is built from TRBV25-1 and TRBJ2-3, with TRBD2 matching 13 bases. This CDR3 is 15 amino acids long. With V trimmed by 6 bases and J by 7 bases, 7 bases remained unmatched. Germline V gives CDR1 MGHDK, CDR2 SYGVNS. This chain's CDR3 is CASSQLAGGQNTQYF. For the CDR3, the DNA is TGTGCCAGCAGCCAACTAGCGGGAGGGCAAAATACGCAGTATTTT. The full variable domain, in which reference TRBV25-1 and TRBJ2-3 provide the parts outside the CDR3, is EADIYQTPRYLVIGTGKKITLECSQTMGHDKMYWYQQDPGMELHLIHYSYGVNSTEKGDLSSESTVSRIRTEHFPLTLESARPSHTSQYLCASSQLAGGQNTQYFGPGTRLTVL.

The chain uses TRBV5-1 and TRBJ2-3; possibly TRBD2 for D (7 bases). The CDR3 loop spans 16 amino acids. V lost 3 bases, J lost 6 bases, and 20 bases lay in between. Germline CDR1 and CDR2: SGHRS and YFSETQ. The CDR3 loop is CASSYRTSGGRDTQYF. CDR3 in DNA: TGCGCCAGCAGCTATAGGACTAGTGGGGGCAGGGATACGCAGTATTTT.

This clone was detected once. CDR3 protein: CASSASGESYEQYF. The CDR3 nucleotides are TGTGCCAGCAGCGCTAGCGGGGAATCCTACGAGCAGTACTTC. The chain uses TRBV2 and TRBJ2-7; 9 positions match TRBD2. The junction had 4 bases not matched to a gene; V was cut back by 6 bases and J by 1 base. CDR1 and CDR2 (germline): SNHLY, FYNNEI. CDR3 size: 14 residues.

This chain joins TRBV28 and TRBJ2-7, with TRBD1 matching 9 bases. This CDR3 region has 16 residues. Germline CDR1 is MDHEN and CDR2 is SYDVKM. Germline trimming cut 5 bases from V and 0 bases from J; bases unmatched to any gene: 8. CDR3: CASSPHGQGSSYEQYF. The CDR3 nucleotides are TGTGCCAGCAGTCCTCACGGACAGGGGAGCTCCTACGAGCAGTACTTC.

This clone has just a few counts. The chain couples TRBV4-3 to TRBJ1-6; TRBD1 is a possible D gene (6 bases). The V end lost 1 base, the J end lost 6 bases, and 13 bases lay between the germline ends. Looked up from germline, CDR1 is LGHNA and CDR2 is YSLEER. The CDR3 sequence is 16 residues long. CDR3 sequence (DNA): TGCGCCAGCAGCCAAGGGACAGCCTTTACTAATTCACCCCTCCACTTT. This encodes CASSQGTAFTNSPLHF.

The J gene is TRBJ2-7, the V gene TRBV11-2; TRBD2 matches 9 bases. This CDR3 comprises 15 residues. J gave up 4 bases and V 0 bases, and 4 bases lay outside the gene matches. Per the germline V gene, CDR1 is SGHAT and CDR2 is FQNNGV. The CDR3, as DNA: TGTGCCAGCAGCTTAGACGTTAGCGGGAGTTACGAGCAGTACTTC. Its protein is CASSLDVSGSYEQYF.

The V and J genes are TRBV7-9 and TRBJ1-6; the D gene is possibly TRBD1 (6 bases). Trimming stripped 5 bases from V and 7 bases from J, with 12 bases between. CDR1 and CDR2 (germline): SEHNR, FQNEAQ (reference sequence). The CDR3 consists of 14 residues. CDR3 coding DNA: TGTGCCAGCAGCGCCGACAGGTCCAATTCACCCCTCCACTTT. This encodes CASSADRSNSPLHF.

The rearrangement links TRBV5-1 to TRBJ2-7, with D maybe TRBD2 (6 bases). V dropped 7 bases and J dropped 0 bases, with 17 bases sitting between them. Germline lookup yields CDR1 SGHRS and CDR2 YFSETQ. This CDR3 spans 15 amino acids. The DNA for the CDR3 is TGCGCCAGCTCGGCGGGGTCCCAAGGCTCCTACGAGCAGTACTTC. Translated, it gives CASSAGSQGSYEQYF.

The chain couples TRBV18 to TRBJ2-3; D remains ambiguous. V gave up 3 bases and J gave up 7 bases, with 11 bases separating them. Germline CDR1 and CDR2: KGHSH and LQKENI. This CDR3 contains 13 residues. DNA for the CDR3: TGTGCCAGCTCACCCCCGGTAATCAATACGCAGTATTTT. Its translation: CASSPPVINTQYF. Based on the CDR3 plus reference TRBV18 and TRBJ2-3, the full variable domain is NAGVMQNPRHLVRRRGQEARLRCSPMKGHSHVYWYRQLPEEGLKFMVYLQKENIIDESGMPKERFSAEFPKEGPSILRIQQVVRGDSAAYFCASSPPVINTQYFGPGTRLTVL.

The chain couples TRBV18 to TRBJ1-5; 7 bases are a match to TRBD1. The trim removed 4 bases at V and 2 bases at J, leaving 8 bases unmatched. The CDR3 consists of 16 residues. CDR1 and CDR2 from the germline V gene are KGHSH and LQKENI. The DNA for the CDR3 is TGTGCCAGCTCACTCCAATCAGGGGGAGGCAATCAGCCCCAGCATTTT. Protein product: CASSLQSGGGNQPQHF. Variable domain in full (rest from reference TRBV18 and TRBJ1-5): NAGVMQNPRHLVRRRGQEARLRCSPMKGHSHVYWYRQLPEEGLKFMVYLQKENIIDESGMPKERFSAEFPKEGPSILRIQQVVRGDSAAYFCASSLQSGGGNQPQHFGDGTRLSIL.

The chain recombines TRBV5-6 with TRBJ1-1; maybe TRBD1 (6 bases). V was cut by 0 bases and J by 0 bases, with 18 bases left in between. Germline V lookup: CDR1 SGHDT, CDR2 YYEEEE. This CDR3 spans 18 amino acids. CDR3 DNA sequence: TGTGCCAGCAGCTTGGCAACCTCACAGGGAGTAATGAACACTGAAGCTTTCTTT. This translates into CASSLATSQGVMNTEAFF.

This sequence joins TRBV11-2 and TRBJ2-7; maybe TRBD1 (6 bases). The CDR3 contains 15 residues. Trimming removed 1 base from V and 1 base from J, with 11 bases in between. Germline V gene sequence: CDR1 SGHAT, CDR2 FQNNGV. CDR3 DNA: TGTGCCAGCAGCTTAGTGGGGGCAGGGTCCTACGAGCAGTACTTC. It translates to CASSLVGAGSYEQYF.

The chain combines TRBV6-1 with TRBJ1-1, with D maybe TRBD1 (6 bases). The germline gives CDR1 MNHNS, CDR2 SASEGT. V gave up 0 bases and J gave up 3 bases, with 14 bases separating them. This CDR3 contains 16 residues. In DNA, the CDR3 is TGTGCCAGCAGTGAAGCGGTGGGCAGGGGACACACTGAAGCTTTCTTT. Amino acid sequence: CASSEAVGRGHTEAFF.

The chain is built from TRBV6-1 and TRBJ1-1; 7 nucleotides agree with TRBD1. Germline CDR1 reads MNHNS; CDR2 reads SASEGT. V gave up 7 bases and J gave up 4 bases; unmatched junction bases: 9. This CDR3 contains 14 residues. The CDR3 region is CASNQQGVGTEAFF. The CDR3 nucleotides read TGTGCCAGCAACCAGCAGGGGGTTGGCACTGAAGCTTTCTTT.

This rearrangement joins TRBV7-9 to TRBJ1-4; TRBD1 agrees at 11 bases. This CDR3 has 16 residues. The germline gives CDR1 SEHNR, CDR2 FQNEAQ (reference sequence). V lost 5 bases to trimming and J lost 5 bases; unmatched junction nucleotides: 7. The CDR3 DNA is TGTGCCAGCAGCCGAATGGGACAGGGGGTGAATGAAAAACTGTTTTTT. The encoded protein is CASSRMGQGVNEKLFF.

The chain employs TRBV11-3 and TRBJ2-4; 8 nucleotides match TRBD1. Germline CDR1 is SGHNT and CDR2 is YENEEA. J was trimmed by 2 bases and V by 3 bases; bases with no gene match: 12. The CDR3 runs 18 residues. The CDR3 DNA follows: TGTGCCAGCAGCTTTCAATCAGGACAGGGCTTTCCCAAAAACATTCAGTACTTC. Translating gives CASSFQSGQGFPKNIQYF.

V and J are TRBV7-2 and TRBJ2-7, with 8 positions matching TRBD2. CDR3 length: 14 amino acids. J was trimmed by 6 bases and V by 1 base; bases with no gene match: 5. The V gene's germline CDR1 is SGHTA and CDR2 FQGNSA. The CDR3 region is CASSLDGGAFEQYF. CDR3 sequence (DNA): TGTGCCAGCAGCTTAGACGGGGGGGCGTTCGAGCAGTACTTC.

This clone was detected a few times. V usage is TRBV7-3 and J usage is TRBJ1-4, with D uncertain. The CDR3 sequence is 18 residues long. The V end lost 1 base, the J end lost 2 bases, and 17 bases lay between the germline ends. Germline values: CDR1 SGHTA, CDR2 FQGTGA. The CDR3 DNA is TGTGCCAGCAGCTTAATAGCAGTAACCAAGGAGACTAATGAAAAACTGTTTTTT. As protein: CASSLIAVTKETNEKLFF.

Concerning this clone: Different DNA sequences within this sample yield the same CDR3. The chain uses TRBV7-2 and TRBJ1-2, with D possibly matching TRBD1 (5 bases). Germline V gene lookup returns CDR1 SGHTA and CDR2 FQGNSA. Trimming pared 1 base from V and 4 bases from J, leaving 10 bases between. The CDR3 sequence is 14 residues long. CDR3 sequence reads: CASSLGRQLYGYTF. The DNA for the CDR3 is TGTGCCAGCAGCTTAGGTCGACAGCTCTATGGCTACACCTTC. The entire variable domain, with the rest obtained from reference TRBV7-2 and TRBJ1-2, is as follows: GAGVSQSPSNKVTEKGKDVELRCDPISGHTALYWYRQSLGQGLEFLIYFQGNSAPDKSGLPSDRFSAERTGGSVSTLTIQRTQQEDSAVYLCASSLGRQLYGYTFGSGTRLTVV.

A remark on this clone: A read error may produce the germline difference seen at one junction end. V is TRBV6-5 and J is TRBJ1-5; the match to TRBD1 covers 9 bases. The germline V gene has CDR1 MNHEY and CDR2 SVGAGI. CDR3 length: 13 residues. Here the CDR3 reads CASSTGGKQPQHF. The CDR3 bases are TGTGCCAGCAGTACAGGGGGCAAGCAGCCCCAGCATTTT.

The genes are TRBV7-2 and TRBJ2-3, with 9 bases that match TRBD1. The CDR3 loop spans 14 amino acids. The V segment lost 5 bases and the J segment 2 bases; nucleotides outside the gene matches: 2. The V gene's germline CDR1 is SGHTA and CDR2 FQGNSA. The CDR3 protein is CASSRDRVTDTQYF. CDR3 nucleotides: TGTGCCAGCAGCCGGGACAGGGTCACAGATACGCAGTATTTT.

The rearrangement joins TRBV6-6 to TRBJ2-3; 7 bases map to TRBD1. This CDR3 region has 15 residues. V was clipped by 3 bases and J by 4 bases; unmatched bases: 7. Per germline, CDR1 MNHNY and CDR2 SVGAGI (reference sequence). CDR3 region: CASSYGTAAADTQYF. CDR3 DNA: TGTGCCAGCAGTTATGGGACAGCCGCAGCAGATACGCAGTATTTT.

This chain uses TRBV25-1 with TRBJ2-2; 12 bases match TRBD2. Germline trimming cut 2 bases from V and 6 bases from J; bases unmatched to any gene: 10. Per the germline V gene, CDR1 is MGHDK and CDR2 is SYGVNS. The CDR3 consists of 18 residues. This CDR3 is CASSEGASGLAGPGELFF. Written as DNA, the CDR3 is TGTGCCAGCAGTGAAGGAGCCTCGGGACTAGCGGGCCCCGGGGAGCTGTTTTTT.

A remark on this clone: At the DNA level, this CDR3 is encoded by other sequences in the same sample as well. The chain couples TRBV7-9 to TRBJ2-1; D not resolved. This CDR3 has 12 amino acids. Germline V gene sequence: CDR1 SEHNR, CDR2 FQNEAQ (reference sequence). Trimming shortened V by 2 bases and J by 9 bases, and 8 bases separated the two germline ends. CDR3 protein: CASSLLGGEQFF. The CDR3 DNA is TGTGCCAGCAGCTTATTAGGCGGTGAGCAGTTCTTC.

J is TRBJ2-1 and V is TRBV7-9; TRBD2 might be the D (6 bases). The germline V gene encodes CDR1 SEHNR and CDR2 FQNEAQ (reference sequence). Trimming pared 3 bases from V and 10 bases from J, leaving 10 bases between. The CDR3 is 12 residues long. The CDR3 DNA is TGTGCCAGCAGCTTGAAGGCGGGGGAGCAGTTCTTC. Translating gives CASSLKAGEQFF.

CDR3 loop: CASSSYRISSYNEQFF. The CDR3 region has the DNA TGTGCCAGCAGCTCCTACAGGATTAGCTCCTACAATGAGCAGTTCTTC. This chain uses TRBV7-8 with TRBJ2-1, with D perhaps matching TRBD1 (5 bases). In germline, CDR1 is SGHVS, CDR2 FQNEAQ. The V end was cut by 4 bases, the J end by 0 bases, with 13 bases between. The CDR3 spans 16 residues.

This clone was observed a handful of times. The rearrangement uses TRBV7-6 and TRBJ1-1; TRBD1 is a possible D gene (5 bases). This CDR3 comprises 15 residues. The V end was cut by 5 bases, the J end by 3 bases, with 16 bases between. Per the germline V gene, CDR1 is SGHVS and CDR2 is FNYEAQ. The CDR3 region has the DNA TGTGCCAGCAGCCTTCGACAGCCCCGGGACACTGAAGCTTTCTTT. Protein sequence: CASSLRQPRDTEAFF.